This T cell receptor beta chain was captured in a study of T cell repertoires in cytomegalovirus infection. As for the study in general: Matching HLA type, along with CMV infection, was indicated by public TCR beta signatures. General study points: HLA-C-restricted TCR beta clonotypes specific for CMV led the ex vivo response. Cumulated frequencies of public TCR beta families served to identify carriers of CMV plus the relevant HLA.

The sample holds a few counts of this clonotype. Its target is unknown. The CDR3 is 14 amino acids. Germline loops: CDR1 MNHNS, CDR2 SASEGT. V lost 4 bases and J lost 3, with 13 bases in between. TCRdb reanalysed the reads using MiXCR and keeps one entry per CDR3 protein. This sample has more than 500,000 distinct CDR3 sequences, with 16% found just once. The sequence came from a human donor in good health (CMV status not recorded). Some clones in this sample may be carry-over from other donors' samples. The specimen sequenced was CD8+ T cells from PBMCs. The chain has TRBV6-1 and TRBJ2-7; D call uncertain. The CDR3 region has the DNA TGTGCCAGCAGTGGCTCAGGTCTTCTCTACGAGCAGTACTTC. The encoded protein is CASSGSGLLYEQYF.